This T cell receptor (beta chain) was retrieved from a study of shared clonotypes between healthy human individuals (TCRdb year 2020). The study in broad terms: The cohort included three men and a couple of women between 18 and 49 years of age. For each donor, CD4 naive and CD4 memory were each run on three plates, CD8 naive on two plates, and CD8 memory on one plate. To estimate repertoire size and how much clonotype sharing occurs between individuals, the study deeply sequenced the blood TCR repertoires of roughly 5 healthy adults. To increase sequencing depth and limit assay-specific biases, TCR repertoire library preparation and sequencing were carried out by different laboratories using diverse techniques. Leukapheresis yielded between about 0.94 and 10 billion PBMCs per donor.

A note on this clone: Its antigen has not been determined. Nothing much larger sits one base from this clone, and base qualities are not available.

Broader findings and caveats from the paper: Because the study included only a small number of donors, the genetic and exposure-history diversity represented was limited. Larger estimated clonotype richness was generally found for naive subsets than for memory subsets. Sampling was restricted to blood, and TCR repertoires in tissue are likely to differ from TCR repertoires in blood. Incomplete sequencing was indicated by rarefaction of sorted-subset datasets, despite the large sequencing depth. Based on pairwise subsampling, the degree of clonotype sharing among donors was expected to be affected by sequencing depth. Clonotypes shared by all four sorted-subset donors showed higher generation probabilities than non-shared clonotypes. Sharing across four donors was observed for 5% to 6.5% of naive CD4, over 3% of naive CD8, 2.3% of memory CD4, and roughly 0.4% of memory CD8 clonotypes.

Using the deep immunoSEQ assay, multiplex PCR amplified TCR CDR3 regions from genomic DNA. Extracted genomic DNA from each cell subset was distributed evenly across all wells of several immunoSEQ 96-well plates, and each plate was treated as a replicate. Each replicate PCR for sorted subsets received approximately 200 ng genomic DNA, equal to about 30,000 T cell genomes. Purified libraries were quantified with a Qubit 3.0 fluorometer, sized on a Bioanalyzer 2100, and re-quantified with the KAPA Library Quantification kit. A separate single-read 150-cycle Illumina NextSeq 550 flow cell was used to sequence each immunoSEQ 96-well plate. The paper's processing steps were these. The immunoSEQ output contained only junctional sequences without quality scores, so filtering could not match that applied to full-length reads. Sequences were annotated with PyIR, a Python wrapper for IgBLAST v1.9, and V/J genes and CDR3 were assigned using IMGT germline references. Any read was removed if the V/J assignment was weak (E-value above 1e-6), the CDR3 was missing, or the read contained stop codons, out-of-frame junctions, or ambiguous translated residues. V3J clonotypes were defined as sequences sharing the same inferred V gene, J gene, and CDR3 amino acid sequence. The percentage overlap between two repertoires was calculated by dividing the number of shared unique clonotypes by the size of the smaller repertoire. Repertoire richness was assessed with RTK rarefaction, the Chao1 estimator, and Recon v2.1 estimates of unobserved clonotypes. Generation probabilities for all TCRbeta clonotypes obtained by the gDNA method from several donors were computed using OLGA. Imported from immuneACCESS, the table was reduced by TCRdb to in-frame sequences with V and J called. These copies leave out some clones; in studies compared against another copy, an unresolved V gene accounts for under half, and the cause of the remainder is not known. D and trimming come from the DNA, and the V and J calls and clone size come from that table. Recorded for this sample are 2 million to 2.5 million clones; 85% to 95% of them occurred a single time. The top ten hold 0.3% to 0.4% of the sample.

Between the V and J ends, shortened by 4 bases and 4 bases respectively, the junction contains 14 bases. The cysteine opens and the phenylalanine closes a CDR3 of 14 amino acids. Kept here is only the CDR3 DNA, which spans 42 bases and is read in frame from base 1. Via the germline V gene (reference sequence), CDR1 is SGHNT and CDR2 YYREEE. Healthy HIV-negative adults with no recently reported acute infections or vaccinations were included as donors. Every donor was a Caucasian adult living in Nashville, Tennessee, USA. CD4+ T cells were enriched by magnetic negative selection, after which naive cells were positively selected on CD45RA and the negative fraction was taken as the memory subset. Blood was collected by leukapheresis, and PBMCs were isolated by Ficoll-Histopaque density gradient centrifugation and then cryopreserved in liquid nitrogen vapor phase. Purity and quantity of every magnetically sorted T cell population were checked by analytical flow cytometry. Genomic DNA was isolated from every sorted fraction and measured by UV absorbance on a Nanodrop 2000c.

The sequencing sample was made of naive CD4+ T cells from PBMCs. What this sample's cell subset or site label stands for: CD45RA+ positively selected. The source of this sequence is a man between 18 and 29 years old in good health. Some clones in this sample may be carry-over from other donors' samples. The chain couples TRBV5-4 to TRBJ1-2; 5 matching bases give a weak D call of TRBD1. The nucleotide sequence is TGTGCCAGCAGCCCCCGGGGGGGAGGCTATGGCTACACCTTC. It codes for CASSPRGGGYGYTF.